This section outlines one TCR beta chain sequence together with its context. The entry originates in a study of shared clonotypes between healthy human individuals. The data were produced by immunoSEQ multiplex PCR, yet TCRdb's version contains in-frame clones alone and is incomplete. The sample records about 1,900,000 clones, about 94% being singletons. Terminally differentiated effector memory CD45RA+ cells were excluded from the naive CD8 cells, which were CD45RO-negative and positively selected for CCR7. This CDR3 is built from 14 residues. Germline CDR1 is MDHEN and CDR2 is SYDVKM. V was clipped by 6 bases and J by 8 bases; unmatched bases: 6.

The sample was naive CD8+ T cells sorted from blood. This clonotype was sampled from a man younger than 30 in good health. The chain couples TRBV28 to TRBJ2-1; 11 bases map to TRBD2. The CDR3 nucleotides are TGTGCCAGCAGCCTTAGCGGGGGGGTGGATGAGCAGTTCTTC. Translation gives CASSLSGGVDEQFF.